This T cell receptor (beta chain) comes out of a study of T cells in Graves' hyperthyroidism and ophthalmopathy. For the study at large: Any treatment followed the collection of peripheral blood at initial diagnosis. Study results and limitations: Most expanded thyroid clonotypes above 0.001 recurred in blood.

CDR3 length: 18 amino acids. Germline V CDR1 and CDR2: MNHEY, SMNVEV (reference sequence). The V segment lost 6 bases and the J segment 1 base; nucleotides outside the gene matches: 18. This clonotype was counted at least ten times. What it binds is unknown. The TCR beta CDR3 regions underwent amplification using RNA transcripts as the source. In the first-round RT-PCR of the TCR CDR3, the HTBI primer set was used. TCRdb re-analysed the multiplex PCR reads in MiXCR, keeping a single row per CDR3 protein. In the table there are fewer than 500,000 distinct CDR3 sequences, around 15% of which are singletons.

Input material: blood. This TCR came from a man aged 18 to 29 with Graves' ophthalmopathy. This chain links TRBV27 with TRBJ2-7; 7 bases are shared with TRBD2. The CDR3 here is CASRYQGAGLASSYEQYF. The CDR3 DNA reads TGTGCCAGCAGATACCAGGGAGCGGGGCTAGCGAGTTCCTACGAGCAGTACTTC.